The rows below give T cell receptor beta chains drawn from one sample of a study of PD-1 blockade in mismatch repair-deficient tumors. TCRdb's copy holds only in-frame clones and misses some; the assay was immunoSEQ multiplex PCR. Found here are some 27,000 clones, roughly 84% of them singletons; the top ten hold about 3%. The source was PBMCs, collected before pembrolizumab treatment. The source is an adult with mismatch repair-deficient cancer. CDR3s include the opening cysteine and the closing phenylalanine or tryptophan. The order of the fields is CDR3 protein, CDR3 DNA, clone size, D gene, V gene, J gene. A D gene is named only where the DNA matches it firmly. Size tells how often a clone was seen (once, few, many) or the class of an expanded clone, and some rows leave it out.

CDR3aa: CASSPGTGLNYGYTF; CDR3nt: TGTGCCAGCAGCCCCGGGACAGGACTAAACTATGGCTACACCTTC; abundance: -; d_gene: TRBD1; v_gene: TRBV11-3; j_gene: TRBJ1-2
CDR3aa: CASRGSYNEQFF; CDR3nt: TGTGCCAGCCGAGGAAGTTACAATGAGCAGTTCTTC; abundance: -; d_gene: -; v_gene: TRBV6-6; j_gene: TRBJ2-1
CDR3aa: CASSIRDTYEQYF; CDR3nt: TGTGCCAGCTCAATCCGGGACACCTACGAGCAGTACTTC; abundance: -; d_gene: -; v_gene: TRBV18; j_gene: TRBJ2-7
CDR3aa: CASSYSGRSDTQYF; CDR3nt: TGTGCCAGCAGTTACAGCGGGAGATCAGATACGCAGTATTTT; abundance: -; d_gene: TRBD2; v_gene: TRBV6-5; j_gene: TRBJ2-3
CDR3aa: CASSVQNYGYTF; CDR3nt: TGTGCCAGCAGTGTACAGAACTATGGCTACACCTTC; abundance: -; d_gene: -; v_gene: TRBV2; j_gene: TRBJ1-2
CDR3aa: CAWSTFTGNNQKLFF; CDR3nt: TGTGCCTGGAGCACCTTCACGGGAAATAATCAAAAACTGTTTTTT; abundance: -; d_gene: -; v_gene: TRBV30; j_gene: TRBJ1-4
CDR3aa: CASSLWAPSYNEQFF; CDR3nt: TGTGCCAGCAGCTTGTGGGCTCCCTCCTACAATGAGCAGTTCTTC; abundance: -; d_gene: -; v_gene: TRBV5-6; j_gene: TRBJ2-1
CDR3aa: CASSILSRGTGNTIYF; CDR3nt: TGTGCCAGTAGTATTCTTTCCAGGGGCACTGGAAACACCATATATTTT; abundance: -; d_gene: -; v_gene: TRBV19; j_gene: TRBJ1-3
CDR3aa: CASSGQGSYNEQFF; CDR3nt: TGTGCCAGCAGCGGACAGGGATCCTACAATGAGCAGTTCTTC; abundance: -; d_gene: TRBD1; v_gene: TRBV9; j_gene: TRBJ2-1
CDR3aa: CASSLLEKLFF; CDR3nt: TGTGCCAGCAGTTTATTAGAAAAACTGTTTTTT; abundance: -; d_gene: -; v_gene: TRBV27; j_gene: TRBJ1-4
CDR3aa: CASSLSPQGTDGYTF; CDR3nt: TGTGCCAGCAGCTTAAGCCCTCAGGGCACGGATGGCTACACCTTC; abundance: -; d_gene: -; v_gene: TRBV7-2; j_gene: TRBJ1-2
CDR3aa: CASSLRWQTGEQYF; CDR3nt: TGCGCCAGCAGTTTACGGTGGCAGACGGGAGAGCAGTACTTC; abundance: -; d_gene: -; v_gene: TRBV4-1; j_gene: TRBJ2-7
CDR3aa: CASSLVLAGGPYEQYF; CDR3nt: TGTGCCAGCAGCTTAGTACTAGCGGGAGGGCCTTACGAGCAGTACTTC; abundance: -; d_gene: TRBD2; v_gene: TRBV7-2; j_gene: TRBJ2-7
CDR3aa: CASSYSQGTQYHAFF; CDR3nt: TGTGCCAGCAGTTACTCACAGGGCACCCAATACCACGCTTTCTTT; abundance: -; d_gene: -; v_gene: TRBV6-5; j_gene: TRBJ1-1
CDR3aa: CASSSRAGAGNTIYF; CDR3nt: TGTGCCAGCAGCTCGCGAGCAGGGGCCGGAAACACCATATATTTT; abundance: -; d_gene: -; v_gene: TRBV5-4; j_gene: TRBJ1-3
CDR3aa: CASSWAGGSQPQHF; CDR3nt: TGTGCCAGCAGTTGGGCAGGGGGAAGTCAGCCCCAGCATTTT; abundance: -; d_gene: TRBD1; v_gene: TRBV28; j_gene: TRBJ1-5
CDR3aa: CASSTGTSGASTDTQYF; CDR3nt: TGTGCCAGTAGTACCGGGACTAGCGGGGCTAGCACAGATACGCAGTATTTT; abundance: -; d_gene: TRBD2; v_gene: TRBV19; j_gene: TRBJ2-3
CDR3aa: CASSSPGGSVFEQYF; CDR3nt: TGTGCCAGCAGTTCCCCCGGCGGGAGCGTTTTCGAGCAGTACTTC; abundance: -; d_gene: TRBD2; v_gene: TRBV28; j_gene: TRBJ2-7
CDR3aa: CASSPRGQASYEQYF; CDR3nt: TGTGCCAGCAGCCCCCGGGGACAGGCGTCCTACGAGCAGTACTTC; abundance: -; d_gene: TRBD1; v_gene: TRBV7-3; j_gene: TRBJ2-7
CDR3aa: CASSTPGLFPEQYF; CDR3nt: TGTGCCAGTAGTACACCGGGACTATTTCCCGAGCAGTACTTC; abundance: few; d_gene: TRBD2; v_gene: TRBV19; j_gene: TRBJ2-7
CDR3aa: CASSTWTGQDGGYTF; CDR3nt: TGCGCCAGCAGCACATGGACAGGCCAAGATGGTGGCTACACCTTC; abundance: -; d_gene: TRBD1; v_gene: TRBV5-1; j_gene: TRBJ1-2
CDR3aa: CASSPQEGAGNSPLHF; CDR3nt: TGTGCCAGCTCACCCCAGGAGGGGGCGGGTAATTCACCCCTCCACTTT; abundance: -; d_gene: TRBD1; v_gene: TRBV18; j_gene: TRBJ1-6
CDR3aa: CASGTSAISSYNEQFF; CDR3nt: TGTGCCAGTGGGACTAGCGCAATTTCCTCCTACAATGAGCAGTTCTTC; abundance: -; d_gene: TRBD2; v_gene: TRBV19; j_gene: TRBJ2-1
CDR3aa: CASSPPPYDNEQFF; CDR3nt: TGTGCCAGCAGCCCTCCGCCCTACGACAATGAGCAGTTCTTC; abundance: once; d_gene: -; v_gene: TRBV7-2; j_gene: TRBJ2-1
CDR3aa: CASGAGGKVETQYF; CDR3nt: TGTGCCAGCGGGGCGGGAGGGAAGGTGGAGACCCAGTACTTC; abundance: -; d_gene: TRBD2; v_gene: TRBV7-8; j_gene: TRBJ2-5
CDR3aa: CASSSLIQHHEQFF; CDR3nt: TGTGCCAGTAGTAGTCTGATACAACATCATGAGCAGTTCTTC; abundance: -; d_gene: -; v_gene: TRBV19; j_gene: TRBJ2-1
CDR3aa: CASSPVGGLPWREEDEQYF; CDR3nt: TGCGCCAGCAGCCCAGTGGGGGGGCTGCCATGGCGGGAGGAGGACGAGCAGTACTTC; abundance: -; d_gene: TRBD2; v_gene: TRBV4-1; j_gene: TRBJ2-7
CDR3aa: CASSEGDSPTYNEQFF; CDR3nt: TGTGCCAGCAGTGAAGGTGACAGCCCGACCTACAATGAGCAGTTCTTC; abundance: -; d_gene: -; v_gene: TRBV6-1; j_gene: TRBJ2-1
CDR3aa: CASSNGQGIEETQYF; CDR3nt: TGTGCCAGCAGCAACGGTCAGGGGATCGAAGAGACCCAGTACTTC; abundance: -; d_gene: -; v_gene: TRBV21-1; j_gene: TRBJ2-5
CDR3aa: CASSRAGISFF; CDR3nt: TGTGCCAGCAGCCGCGCAGGGATCTCGTTCTTC; abundance: -; d_gene: -; v_gene: TRBV27; j_gene: TRBJ2-1
CDR3aa: CASSVTESSYNEQFF; CDR3nt: TGTGCCAGCAGCGTCACGGAGAGCTCCTACAATGAGCAGTTCTTC; abundance: -; d_gene: -; v_gene: TRBV9; j_gene: TRBJ2-1
CDR3aa: CSVESLAGASYNEQFF; CDR3nt: TGCAGCGTTGAATCGTTAGCGGGAGCTTCCTACAATGAGCAGTTCTTC; abundance: -; d_gene: TRBD2; v_gene: TRBV29-1; j_gene: TRBJ2-1
CDR3aa: CASSGGALTEKLFF; CDR3nt: TGCGCCAGCAGCGGGGGGGCGCTTACTGAAAAACTGTTTTTT; abundance: -; d_gene: -; v_gene: TRBV5-1; j_gene: TRBJ1-4
CDR3aa: CASTKDRGNYGYTF; CDR3nt: TGCGCCAGCACTAAGGACAGGGGTAACTATGGCTACACCTTC; abundance: -; d_gene: TRBD1; v_gene: TRBV5-1; j_gene: TRBJ1-2
CDR3aa: CASSPGTSGRNEQYF; CDR3nt: TGTGCCAGCAGCCCCGGGACTAGCGGGAGGAACGAGCAGTACTTC; abundance: -; d_gene: TRBD2; v_gene: TRBV6-5; j_gene: TRBJ2-7
CDR3aa: CASSLAGLGVQYF; CDR3nt: TGTGCCAGCAGCTTAGCAGGACTAGGAGTTCAGTACTTC; abundance: -; d_gene: TRBD2; v_gene: TRBV13; j_gene: TRBJ2-4
CDR3aa: CSVEFVVNTEAFF; CDR3nt: TGCAGCGTTGAATTTGTAGTAAACACTGAAGCTTTCTTT; abundance: once; d_gene: -; v_gene: TRBV29-1; j_gene: TRBJ1-1
CDR3aa: CASSLSLAGGQADTQYF; CDR3nt: TGCGCCAGCAGCTTGTCACTAGCGGGAGGGCAGGCAGATACGCAGTATTTT; abundance: -; d_gene: TRBD2; v_gene: TRBV5-1; j_gene: TRBJ2-3
CDR3aa: CASSLTGGVGYTF; CDR3nt: TGTGCCAGCAGCTTAACAGGGGGGGTTGGCTACACCTTC; abundance: few; d_gene: TRBD1; v_gene: TRBV7-2; j_gene: TRBJ1-2
CDR3aa: CATSVGGSGTNEQFF; CDR3nt: TGTGCCACCAGTGTGGGAGGTAGCGGGACCAATGAGCAGTTCTTC; abundance: -; d_gene: TRBD2; v_gene: TRBV15; j_gene: TRBJ2-1
CDR3aa: CASWGSSGLAGVTGELFF; CDR3nt: TGTGCTAGTTGGGGATCATCGGGACTAGCGGGAGTCACCGGGGAGCTGTTTTTT; abundance: -; d_gene: TRBD2; v_gene: TRBV12-5; j_gene: TRBJ2-2
CDR3aa: CASSPTSGSINEQFF; CDR3nt: TGTGCCAGCTCGCCGACTAGCGGGAGTATCAATGAGCAGTTCTTC; abundance: -; d_gene: TRBD2; v_gene: TRBV18; j_gene: TRBJ2-1
CDR3aa: CSGGESVTQYF; CDR3nt: TGCAGCGGGGGAGAATCGGTCACGCAGTATTTT; abundance: -; d_gene: -; v_gene: TRBV29-1; j_gene: TRBJ2-3
CDR3aa: CASSPNPLQGAQVKNTEAFF; CDR3nt: TGTGCCAGCAGCCCAAACCCATTGCAGGGGGCGCAGGTAAAGAACACTGAAGCTTTCTTT; abundance: few; d_gene: TRBD1; v_gene: TRBV27; j_gene: TRBJ1-1
CDR3aa: CASRQGQGASTDTQYF; CDR3nt: TGCGCCAGCAGGCAGGGACAGGGGGCTTCCACAGATACGCAGTATTTT; abundance: once; d_gene: TRBD1; v_gene: TRBV5-1; j_gene: TRBJ2-3
CDR3aa: CSAITSGRALF; CDR3nt: TGCAGTGCGATTACTAGCGGGAGGGCCCTTTTC; abundance: -; d_gene: TRBD2; v_gene: TRBV20-1; j_gene: TRBJ2-7
CDR3aa: CASSSPTAYEQYF; CDR3nt: TGTGCCAGCAGTTCCCCAACGGCCTACGAGCAGTACTTC; abundance: -; d_gene: -; v_gene: TRBV27; j_gene: TRBJ2-7
CDR3aa: CASSPGLAPNNEQFF; CDR3nt: TGCGCCAGCAGCCCTGGACTAGCCCCCAACAATGAGCAGTTCTTC; abundance: -; d_gene: TRBD2; v_gene: TRBV5-1; j_gene: TRBJ2-1
CDR3aa: CASSPQGDQPQHF; CDR3nt: TGTGCCAGCAGTCCACAGGGGGATCAGCCCCAGCATTTT; abundance: -; d_gene: TRBD1; v_gene: TRBV6-1; j_gene: TRBJ1-5
CDR3aa: CASSNGQHYNSPLHF; CDR3nt: TGTGCCAGCAGTAACGGACAGCACTATAATTCACCCCTCCACTTT; abundance: once; d_gene: -; v_gene: TRBV28; j_gene: TRBJ1-6
CDR3aa: CASSFLGQGANEKLFF; CDR3nt: TGCGCCAGCAGCTTTTTGGGACAGGGGGCTAATGAAAAACTGTTTTTT; abundance: -; d_gene: TRBD1; v_gene: TRBV5-1; j_gene: TRBJ1-4
CDR3aa: CASSAPQRGGTPEQFF; CDR3nt: TGTGCCAGCAGCGCCCCCCAGCGGGGTGGCACACCTGAGCAGTTCTTC; abundance: -; d_gene: TRBD2; v_gene: TRBV9; j_gene: TRBJ2-1
CDR3aa: CASSPTLGTGGLFF; CDR3nt: TGTGCCAGCAGCCCCACCCTCGGGACCGGGGGGCTGTTTTTT; abundance: -; d_gene: -; v_gene: TRBV7-9; j_gene: TRBJ2-2
CDR3aa: CASSLLGGPWDEQYF; CDR3nt: TGTGCCAGCAGTCTCCTGGGGGGGCCGTGGGACGAGCAGTACTTC; abundance: -; d_gene: -; v_gene: TRBV6-5; j_gene: TRBJ2-7
CDR3aa: CASSPPGSSYNEQFF; CDR3nt: TGTGCCAGCAGTCCCCCCGGTAGCTCCTACAATGAGCAGTTCTTC; abundance: -; d_gene: -; v_gene: TRBV28; j_gene: TRBJ2-1
CDR3aa: CASSELAGGPDTQYF; CDR3nt: TGTGCCAGCAGTGAACTAGCGGGAGGGCCAGATACGCAGTATTTT; abundance: once; d_gene: TRBD2; v_gene: TRBV6-1; j_gene: TRBJ2-3
CDR3aa: CASTGTGGRRSVF; CDR3nt: TGTGCCAGCACGGGGACAGGGGGCCGGAGGTCTGTCTTT; abundance: -; d_gene: TRBD1; v_gene: TRBV2; j_gene: TRBJ1-1